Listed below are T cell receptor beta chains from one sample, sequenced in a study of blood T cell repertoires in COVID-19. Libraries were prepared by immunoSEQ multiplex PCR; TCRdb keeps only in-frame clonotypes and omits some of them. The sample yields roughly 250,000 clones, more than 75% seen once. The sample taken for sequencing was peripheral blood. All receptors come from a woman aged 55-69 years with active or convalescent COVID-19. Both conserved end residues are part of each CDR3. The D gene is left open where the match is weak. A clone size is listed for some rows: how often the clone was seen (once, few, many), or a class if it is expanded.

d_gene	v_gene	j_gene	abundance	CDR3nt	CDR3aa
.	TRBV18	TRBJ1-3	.	TGTGCCAGCTCACCACCGGCCAGGGCTGGAAACACCATATATTTT	CASSPPARAGNTIYF
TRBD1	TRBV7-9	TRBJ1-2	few	TGTGCCAGCAGTACGGACAGGGGTACCTATGGCTACACCTTC	CASSTDRGTYGYTF
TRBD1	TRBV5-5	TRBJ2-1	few	TGTGCCAGCAGACTGGGACAGGGGTTTGAGCAGTTCTTC	CASRLGQGFEQFF
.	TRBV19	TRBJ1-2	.	TGTGCCAGTAGTGCGGCACGGACAATCTATGGCTACACCTTC	CASSAARTIYGYTF
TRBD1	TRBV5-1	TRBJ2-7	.	TGCGCCAGCAGCTTGGCCCAAGCCTGGACAGGGGGCGAGGAGCAGTACTTC	CASSLAQAWTGGEEQYF
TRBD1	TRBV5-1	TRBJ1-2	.	TGCGCCAGCAGCTTGACAGGGGCTAACTATGGCTACACCTTC	CASSLTGANYGYTF
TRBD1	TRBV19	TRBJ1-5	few	TGTGCCAGTATCCCCGGACAGGGGATGGGTCAGCCCCAGCATTTT	CASIPGQGMGQPQHF
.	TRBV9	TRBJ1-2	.	TGTGCCAGCGGCGCTAACTCGGGCTACACCTTC	CASGANSGYTF
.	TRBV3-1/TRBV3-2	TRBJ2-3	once	TGTGCCAGCAGCCAAGGTACAGGACCCACAGATACGCAGTATTTT	CASSQGTGPTDTQYF
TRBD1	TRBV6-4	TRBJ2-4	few	TGTGCCAGCACCGACAGGGGCCGGGTTAAAAACATTCAGTACTTC	CASTDRGRVKNIQYF
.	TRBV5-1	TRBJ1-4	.	TGCGCCAGCAGTACAGGGCGGGCCGGTAATGAAAAACTGTTTTTT	CASSTGRAGNEKLFF
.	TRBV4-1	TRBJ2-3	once	TGCGCCAGCAGCCAAGGCATTTGGGCAGGGGAGAATACGCAGTATTTT	CASSQGIWAGENTQYF
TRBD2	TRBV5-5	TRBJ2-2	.	TGTGCCAGCAGCTTTGGGCGGACTAGCGGGGAATACACCGGGGAGCTGTTTTTT	CASSFGRTSGEYTGELFF
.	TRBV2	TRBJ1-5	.	TGTGCCAGCAGTAGGCAGGGACATGCGGAGCCCCAGCATTTT	CASSRQGHAEPQHF
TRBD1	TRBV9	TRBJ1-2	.	TGTGCCAGCAGCGAGAACCCGAGACAGGGGGTGTATGGCTACACCTTC	CASSENPRQGVYGYTF
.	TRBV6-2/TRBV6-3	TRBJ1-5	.	TGTGCCAGCAGTTCGACACTTCCATCCCAGCATTTT	CASSSTLPSQHF
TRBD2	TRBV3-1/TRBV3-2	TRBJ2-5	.	TGTGCCAGCTTGCGAGGAGCGGGGGTACAAGAGACCCAGTACTTC	CASLRGAGVQETQYF
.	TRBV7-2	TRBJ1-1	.	TGTGCCAGCAGCTTAAATGCCAGGGTAGCGAACACTGAAGCTTTCTTT	CASSLNARVANTEAFF
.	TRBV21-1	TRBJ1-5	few	TGTGCCAGCAGCAAACCTAGCCCAAAAATGGGCAATCAGCCCCAGCATTTT	CASSKPSPKMGNQPQHF
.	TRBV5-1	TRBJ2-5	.	TGCGCCAGCAGCTTCGACAGACAAGAGACCCAGTACTTC	CASSFDRQETQYF
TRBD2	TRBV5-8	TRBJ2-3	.	TGTGCCAGCAGCCCCACGGGGGGGCGGACCACAGATACGCAGTATTTT	CASSPTGGRTTDTQYF
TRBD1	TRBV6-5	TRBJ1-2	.	TGTGCCAGCAGTCGGGAGGGGGCTCGCTATGGCTACACCTTC	CASSREGARYGYTF
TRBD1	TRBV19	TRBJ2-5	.	TGTGCCAGTAGAGGACAGGGGGACGTCCAAGAGACCCAGTACTTC	CASRGQGDVQETQYF
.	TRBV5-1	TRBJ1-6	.	TGCGCCAGTACCCGGGGGGAGAGCTCCTATAATTCACCCCTCCACTTT	CASTRGESSYNSPLHF
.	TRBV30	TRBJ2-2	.	TGTGCCTGGACCCACAGCACCGGGGAGCTGTTTTTT	CAWTHSTGELFF
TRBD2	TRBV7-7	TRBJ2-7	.	TGTGCTAGCAGCTTAGTTCTAGCGGGGCTTTACTACGAGCAGTACTTC	CASSLVLAGLYYEQYF
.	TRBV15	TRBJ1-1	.	TGTGCCACCAGCAGAGGGGGCCCTGGCACTGAAGCTTTCTTT	CATSRGGPGTEAFF
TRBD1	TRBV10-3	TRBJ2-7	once	TGTGCCATCGGGGAGCCCGGGACAGGCGCGACCTACGAGCAGTACTTC	CAIGEPGTGATYEQYF
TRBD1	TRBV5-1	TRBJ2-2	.	TGCGCCAGCAGCCCCGACAGGGTTGACACCGGGGAGCTGTTTTTT	CASSPDRVDTGELFF
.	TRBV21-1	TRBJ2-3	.	TGTGCCAGAGTTCTACCTAGCACAGATACGCAGTATTTT	CARVLPSTDTQYF
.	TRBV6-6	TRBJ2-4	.	TGTGCCAGCAGTTTGGGGGGGGGCCCTCGACAAAACATTCAGTACTTC	CASSLGGGPRQNIQYF
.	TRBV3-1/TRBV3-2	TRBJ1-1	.	TGTGCCAGCAGCCCCCACCGACTGACAGGCCCGAACACTGAAGCTTTCTTT	CASSPHRLTGPNTEAFF
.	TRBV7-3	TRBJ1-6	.	TGTGCCAGCAGCTCTAACTCCTATAATTCACCCCTCCACTTT	CASSSNSYNSPLHF
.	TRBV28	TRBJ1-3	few	TGTGCCAGCAGTTCGCCCGGGGGGGTTGGAAACACCATATATTTT	CASSSPGGVGNTIYF
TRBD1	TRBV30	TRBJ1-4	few	TGTGCCTGGAGTTACACAGGGGGAACTAATGAAAAACTGTTTTTT	CAWSYTGGTNEKLFF
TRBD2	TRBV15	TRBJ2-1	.	TGTGCCACCAGCAGAGATACTAGCGGGGCCCACAATGAGCAGTTCTTC	CATSRDTSGAHNEQFF
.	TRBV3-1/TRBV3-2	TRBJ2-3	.	TGTGCCAGCAGCACCCGACTAGTACTCAGGGTCGATACGCAGTATTTT	CASSTRLVLRVDTQYF
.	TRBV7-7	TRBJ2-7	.	TGTGCCAGCAGCTTAGGTGGGGGGTGGCAGGACGAGCAGTACTTC	CASSLGGGWQDEQYF
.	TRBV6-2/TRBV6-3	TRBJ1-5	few	TGTGCCAGCAGTCCCCTCTCCGGGAGCAATCAGCCCCAGCATTTT	CASSPLSGSNQPQHF
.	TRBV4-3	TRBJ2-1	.	TGCGCCAGCAGCCAAGATAACGTCGCGGGGGAGCAGTTCTTC	CASSQDNVAGEQFF
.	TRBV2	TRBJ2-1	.	TGTGCCAGCAGTGCTGTTAGCGAATACAATGAGCAGTTCTTC	CASSAVSEYNEQFF
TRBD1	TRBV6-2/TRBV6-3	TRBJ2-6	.	TGTGCCAGCAGTCGGGACAGCCTCTCTGGGGCCAACGTCCTGACTTTC	CASSRDSLSGANVLTF
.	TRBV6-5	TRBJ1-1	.	TGTGCCAGCTACCGACAATGGTCAGGGAATACTGAAGCTTTCTTT	CASYRQWSGNTEAFF
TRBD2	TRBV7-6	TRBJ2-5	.	TGTGCCAGCAGCTTAGCGTACCAGCGGGGGGCGGGAGAGACCCAGTACTTC	CASSLAYQRGAGETQYF
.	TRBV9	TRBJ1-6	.	TGTGCCAGCAGCACGGGGGACGGCTATAATTCACCCCTCCACTTT	CASSTGDGYNSPLHF
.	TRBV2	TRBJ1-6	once	TGTGCCAGCACCCTGAGGGCAGGTTCATATAATTCACCCCTCCACTTT	CASTLRAGSYNSPLHF
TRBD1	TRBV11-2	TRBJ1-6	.	TGTGCCAGCAGCTTTACAGGGGACTCACCCCTCCACTTT	CASSFTGDSPLHF
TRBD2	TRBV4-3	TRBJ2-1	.	TGCGCCAGCAGCGCCCAACTAGCGGGGCTCTCATACAATGAGCAGTTCTTC	CASSAQLAGLSYNEQFF
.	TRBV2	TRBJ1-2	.	TGTGCCAGCGCAGACAGAAACTATGGCTACACCTTC	CASADRNYGYTF
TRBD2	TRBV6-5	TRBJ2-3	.	TGTGCCAGCAGATCTAGCGGGGGCCACAGAAATACGCAGTATTTT	CASRSSGGHRNTQYF
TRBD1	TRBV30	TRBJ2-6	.	TGTGCCTGGACTACCGGGACAGGGCTCAGGTTAGGGTCTGGGGCCAACGTCCTGACTTTC	CAWTTGTGLRLGSGANVLTF
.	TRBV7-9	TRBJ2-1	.	TGTGCCTCGGAGCGCAGCCAAATCCCTACGGACAATGAGCAGTTCTTC	CASERSQIPTDNEQFF
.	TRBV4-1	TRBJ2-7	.	TGCGCCAGCAGCCAATTACAGGGAAATCCCCTTAGCGAGCAGTACTTC	CASSQLQGNPLSEQYF
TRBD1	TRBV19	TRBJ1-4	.	TGTGCCAGTAGTATTGGGATGACAGGGCAACTGTTTTTT	CASSIGMTGQLFF
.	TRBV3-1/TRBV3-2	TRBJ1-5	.	TGTGCCAGCAGCCCATCCTTTAGTGGCAATCAGCCCCAGCATTTT	CASSPSFSGNQPQHF
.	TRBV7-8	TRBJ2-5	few	TGTGCCAGCAGCCCAGCCGGGGGGCTTGAGACCCAGTACTTC	CASSPAGGLETQYF
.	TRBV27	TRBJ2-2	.	TGTGCCAGCAGTTCCACCCCCGGCGCCGGGAGCGGGGAGCTGTTTTTT	CASSSTPGAGSGELFF
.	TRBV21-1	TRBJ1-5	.	TGTGCCAGCAGCTACGGACAGGGGGGCAATCAGCCCCAGCATTTT	CASSYGQGGNQPQHF
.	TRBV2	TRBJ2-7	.	TGTGCCAGCAGGGGGGACACCGACTCCTACGAGCAGTACTTC	CASRGDTDSYEQYF
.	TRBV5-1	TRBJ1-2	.	TGCGCCAGCAGCTGGGACAAAGCTAACTATGGCTACACCTTC	CASSWDKANYGYTF